The 30 T cell receptor beta chains below were found in one sample sequenced in a study of cytotoxic CD8 clonotypes in ibrutinib-treated CLL. Clones were sequenced by immunoSEQ multiplex PCR, and TCRdb holds only the in-frame ones, with some missing. The sample includes 50,000 to 65,000 clones, approximately 62% of them seen just once. The specimen comprised PBMCs, sampled after 12 months of ibrutinib treatment. The receptors derive from a human donor with chronic lymphocytic leukemia.

V gene TRBV5-6 combines with J gene TRBJ1-1; TRBD1 matches 9 bases. Germline CDR1 and CDR2: SGHDT and YYEEEE. The CDR3 extends over 14 amino acids. The V segment lost 4 bases and the J segment 3 bases; nucleotides outside the gene matches: 4. Written as DNA, the CDR3 is TGTGCCAGCAGCCCGGGACAGGGTTACACTGAAGCTTTCTTT. It codes for CASSPGQGYTEAFF.

The gene calls are TRBV4-1 and TRBJ2-3; 9 bases are a match to TRBD2. Unmatched junction bases numbered 9, after V lost 0 bases and J lost 2 bases. The CDR3 is made up of 18 amino acids. Germline V gene sequence: CDR1 MGHRA, CDR2 YSYEKL. CDR3 amino acids: CASSQDLASGRITDTQYF. The CDR3 bases are TGCGCCAGCAGCCAAGACCTCGCGAGCGGGAGGATCACAGATACGCAGTATTTT.

The genes are TRBV7-2 and TRBJ1-1; D uncertain. The germline gives CDR1 SGHTA, CDR2 FQGNSA. The V gene lost 5 bases and the J gene lost 1 base, with 14 bases spanning the gap. The CDR3 consists of 15 residues. CDR3 amino acids: CASSPPGWENTEAFF. The CDR3 bases are TGTGCCAGCAGCCCACCGGGATGGGAGAACACTGAAGCTTTCTTT. Together with reference TRBV7-2 and TRBJ1-1, the CDR3 gives the full variable domain: GAGVSQSPSNKVTEKGKDVELRCDPISGHTALYWYRQSLGQGLEFLIYFQGNSAPDKSGLPSDRFSAERTGGSVSTLTIQRTQQEDSAVYLCASSPPGWENTEAFFGQGTRLTVV.

The CDR3 DNA reads as TGTGCCAGTAGCGGAGTGGAGTCGACAGGGGCAAAAGAGCAGTACTTC. Its protein product is CASSGVESTGAKEQYF. The V call is TRBV19, the J call TRBJ2-7; 8 bases agree with TRBD1. The CDR3 contains 16 residues. V was clipped by 6 bases and J by 7 bases; unmatched bases: 17. The germline V gene has CDR1 LNHDA and CDR2 SQIVND (reference sequence).

A few counts support this clone. The gene calls are TRBV7-2 and TRBJ2-3; TRBD1 or TRBD2 may be the D gene (5 bases each). Germline V gene lookup returns CDR1 SGHTA and CDR2 FQGNSA. The CDR3 has 15 amino acids. With 3 bases removed from V and 7 bases from J, the gap between germline ends came to 17 bases. The CDR3 sequence is CASSLEPGTRYTQYF. CDR3 in DNA: TGTGCCAGCAGCTTGGAGCCAGGGACCAGATATACGCAGTATTTT.

The genes are TRBV16 and TRBJ2-7; D is uncertain. V lost 3 bases and J lost 4, with 13 bases in between. CDR1 is KGHSY, CDR2 FQNENV, per germline. This CDR3 contains 14 residues. The CDR3 is CASSQSRHTYEQYF. The CDR3 nucleotides read TGTGCCAGCAGCCAGAGTCGGCATACTTACGAGCAGTACTTC. The whole variable domain, filled in from reference TRBV16 and TRBJ2-7, reads GEEVAQTPKHLVRGEGQKAKLYCAPIKGHSYVFWYQQVLKNEFKFLISFQNENVFDETGMPKERFSAKCLPNSPCSLEIQATKLEDSAVYFCASSQSRHTYEQYFGPGTRLTVT.

This rearrangement joins TRBV11-2 to TRBJ2-4; D is unclear. The CDR3 covers 12 residues. The V gene's germline CDR1 is SGHAT and CDR2 FQNNGV. Trimming shortened V by 4 bases and J by 9 bases, and 10 bases separated the two germline ends. CDR3 DNA sequence: TGTGCCAGCAGCTCGTCCTTGGGCATTCAGTACTTC. Protein product: CASSSSLGIQYF.

By share of the sample, this clone is medium-sized. This rearrangement joins TRBV14 to TRBJ1-5, with D unresolved. This CDR3 comprises 12 residues. CDR1 SGHDN and CDR2 FVKESK come from the germline V gene. V dropped 4 bases and J dropped 9 bases, with 10 bases sitting between them. The chain's CDR3 is CASSPAVGPQHF. The CDR3 DNA reads TGTGCCAGCAGCCCCGCTGTTGGGCCCCAGCATTTT.

The rearrangement uses TRBV18 and TRBJ1-5; 8 positions match TRBD1. Germline CDR1 KGHSH, CDR2 LQKENI. This CDR3 comprises 15 residues. Unmatched junction bases numbered 2, after V lost 4 bases and J lost 0 bases. The CDR3 sequence: CASSRTGTSNQPQHF. Here the CDR3 DNA reads TGTGCCAGCTCACGGACAGGGACTAGCAATCAGCCCCAGCATTTT.

Concerning this clone: Other DNA sequences in the same sample also yield this CDR3. V is TRBV5-1 and J is TRBJ2-2; D ambiguous. The CDR3 contains 12 residues. Per the germline V gene, CDR1 is SGHRS and CDR2 is YFSETQ. The V end was cut by 4 bases, the J end by 6 bases, with 7 bases between. The CDR3 here is CASSLGPGELFF. The CDR3 DNA sequence: TGCGCCAGCAGCCTCGGCCCCGGGGAGCTGTTTTTT.

The chain is built from TRBV7-6 and TRBJ2-2; maybe TRBD1 (5 bases). The germline CDR1 and CDR2 sequences are SGHVS and FNYEAQ. The CDR3 has 15 residues. Deletions cut 5 bases from V and 8 bases from J, with 18 bases between. CDR3 nucleotide sequence: TGTGCCAGCAGCACCGGAACAGGCCTTGCGGGGGAGCTGTTTTTT. Translating gives CASSTGTGLAGELFF.

V usage is TRBV6-1 and J usage is TRBJ2-7, with TRBD2 identical over 11 bases. This CDR3 has 17 amino acids. In germline, CDR1 is MNHNS, CDR2 SASEGT. V lost 4 bases to trimming and J lost 0 bases; unmatched junction nucleotides: 8. In DNA, the CDR3 is TGTGCCAGCAGTGGGAAAATTAGCGGGGGGGCCTCCTACGAGCAGTACGTC. The encoded protein is CASSGKISGGASYEQYV.

This chain connects TRBV7-9 to TRBJ1-1; 7 nucleotides line up with TRBD1. The germline V gene has CDR1 SEHNR and CDR2 FQNEAQ (reference sequence). The junction had 13 bases not matched to a gene; V was cut back by 6 bases and J by 0 bases. CDR3 size: 17 residues. DNA for the CDR3: TGTGCCAGCAGTCCACCCGTAGGACAGGTCATGAACACTGAAGCTTTCTTT. Translation: CASSPPVGQVMNTEAFF.

This clone was seen more than once but under ten times. The V and J genes are TRBV1 and TRBJ2-3; the table gives TRBD2 as D, unverified against the DNA. TRBV1 is labeled a pseudogene. The CDR3 totals 13 residues. The CDR3 nucleotides read TGCACCAGCAGAAGCTATTGCACAGATACGCAGTATTTT. Translation: CTSRSYCTDTQYF.

The chain has TRBV2 and TRBJ1-2; D remains unclear. Germline values: CDR1 SNHLY, CDR2 FYNNEI. The CDR3 is 11 residues long. The V end lost 6 bases, the J end lost 2 bases, and 4 bases lay between the germline ends. CDR3 DNA: TGTGCCAGCAGGGAAAACTATGGCTACACCTTC. Protein: CASRENYGYTF.

V and J are TRBV4-1 and TRBJ2-1, with a weak D call TRBD1 (6 bases). Germline loops: CDR1 MGHRA, CDR2 YSYEKL. V was trimmed by 2 bases and J by 6 bases, leaving 14 bases between them. CDR3 length: 15 amino acids. CDR3 in amino acids: CASSQQGLFGNEQFF. CDR3 coding DNA: TGCGCCAGCAGCCAACAGGGGCTCTTCGGCAATGAGCAGTTCTTC.

This clone was seen only a few times. The V call is TRBV29-1, the J call TRBJ1-1, with D possibly being TRBD1 (5 bases). Looked up from germline, CDR1 is SQVTM and CDR2 is ANQGSEA. V gave up 7 bases and J gave up 0 bases, with 9 bases separating them. The CDR3 has 12 amino acids. CDR3 coding DNA: TGCAGCGCCAGGGAGGTGAACACTGAAGCTTTCTTT. This codes for CSAREVNTEAFF.

This clone has only one observation. The chain recombines TRBV27 with TRBJ1-1, with no clear D. The V gene lost 0 bases and the J gene lost 3 bases, with 14 bases spanning the gap. The CDR3 spans 16 residues. Germline lookup yields CDR1 MNHEY and CDR2 SMNVEV (reference sequence). CDR3 sequence reads: CASSLSWAVVDTEAFF. The CDR3, as DNA: TGTGCCAGCAGTTTATCTTGGGCGGTCGTTGACACTGAAGCTTTCTTT.

V gene TRBV30 combines with J gene TRBJ1-2, with TRBD1 identical over 11 bases. Germline assignment: CDR1 GTSNPN and CDR2 SVGIG (reference sequence). The CDR3 has 16 residues. The V segment lost 3 bases and the J segment 3 bases; nucleotides outside the gene matches: 9. CDR3: CAWSPDRGPRDYGYTF. The CDR3 region has the DNA TGTGCCTGGAGCCCGGACAGGGGGCCCAGGGACTATGGCTACACCTTC.

This clone came up a few times. V usage is TRBV5-5 and J usage is TRBJ1-1; D possibly corresponds to TRBD1 (5 bases). The V gene lost 4 bases and the J gene lost 2 bases, with 15 bases spanning the gap. The CDR3 is made up of 15 amino acids. Germline lookup yields CDR1 SGHKS and CDR2 YYEKEE (reference sequence). The chain's CDR3 is CASSLLGQGNTEAFF. In DNA form, the CDR3 reads TGTGCCAGCAGCCTCCTTGGGCAGGGAAACACTGAAGCTTTCTTT.

This chain joins TRBV7-8 and TRBJ2-7; 8 bases map to TRBD1. The CDR3 has 15 residues. Germline CDR1 is SGHVS and CDR2 is FQNEAQ. J lost 0 bases, V lost 5 bases, and 6 bases had no gene match. CDR3 protein: CASSPRQGSSYEQYV. CDR3 bases: TGTGCCAGCAGCCCGAGACAGGGGAGCTCCTACGAGCAGTACGTC.

The chain uses TRBV28 and TRBJ2-3; D unclear. This CDR3 spans 11 amino acids. Germline V lookup: CDR1 MDHEN, CDR2 SYDVKM. V shed 2 bases and J shed 3 bases, with 0 bases lying between them. The CDR3 region has the DNA TGTGCCAGCAGTTTAACAGATACGCAGTATTTT. Residues: CASSLTDTQYF.

This clone was seen more than once but under ten times. The chain uses TRBV4-2 and TRBJ2-1, with D hard to call. Germline V gives CDR1 LGHNA, CDR2 YNFKEQ. The CDR3 length is 11 residues. Trimming stripped 4 bases from V and 10 bases from J, with 8 bases between. This CDR3 reads CASSLQEEQFF. The CDR3 bases are TGTGCCAGCAGCCTCCAGGAAGAGCAGTTCTTC.

V usage is TRBV29-1 and J usage is TRBJ2-7; 7 nucleotides line up with TRBD1. The CDR3 contains 15 residues. After removal of 0 bases from V and 3 bases from J, the junction contained 8 bases not matched to a gene. Per germline, CDR1 SQVTM and CDR2 ANQGSEA. In DNA, the CDR3 is TGCAGCGTTGAAGAAGAACGACAGGGTAGCTACGAGCAGTACTTC. It codes for CSVEEERQGSYEQYF.

The genes are TRBV19 and TRBJ2-7; D is possibly TRBD1 (5 bases). The germline V gene has CDR1 LNHDA and CDR2 SQIVND (reference sequence). Trimming stripped 5 bases from V and 0 bases from J, with 8 bases between. The CDR3 has 13 amino acids. The CDR3 DNA is TGTGCCAGTAGTTCTACAGGCTCCTACGAGCAGTACTTC. It is translated as CASSSTGSYEQYF.

The rearrangement links TRBV6-4 to TRBJ1-1; TRBD1 agrees at 7 bases. The trim removed 2 bases at V and 9 bases at J, leaving 12 bases unmatched. CDR1 is MRHNA and CDR2 is SNTAGT in the germline V gene. This CDR3 is built from 15 residues. The CDR3 loop is CASSDPIGQAWKAFF. CDR3 DNA sequence: TGTGCCAGCAGTGACCCTATAGGACAGGCTTGGAAAGCTTTCTTT.

This clone occurred many times. CDR3 amino acids: CASRITGGQPQHF. The CDR3 nucleotides read TGTGCCAGCAGGATTACAGGGGGACAGCCCCAGCATTTT. The J gene is TRBJ1-5, the V gene TRBV5-8; 8 nucleotides align to TRBD1. Germline values: CDR1 SGHTS, CDR2 YDEGEE. The CDR3 covers 13 residues. The trim removed 5 bases at V and 7 bases at J, leaving 5 bases unmatched.

The chain employs TRBV4-1 and TRBJ2-1, with TRBD2 as a possible D gene (7 bases). CDR1 is MGHRA and CDR2 is YSYEKL in the germline V gene. The CDR3 runs to 15 residues. V was clipped by 6 bases and J by 10 bases, with 22 bases between them. The DNA of the CDR3 is TGCGCCAGCAGTCCCACCAGGGGAGGGGATAGGGAGCAGTTCTTC. Amino acids: CASSPTRGGDREQFF.

J is TRBJ2-5 and V is TRBV7-8; D not certain. The germline V and J ends were trimmed by 9 bases and 4 bases, with 15 bases remaining between them. This CDR3 spans 13 amino acids. The germline V gene encodes CDR1 SGHVS and CDR2 FQNEAQ. The chain's CDR3 is CASQDRERETQYF. CDR3 nucleotides: TGTGCCAGTCAAGATAGGGAACGAGAGACCCAGTACTTC.

The genes are TRBV27 and TRBJ1-2; 10 nucleotides match TRBD1. This CDR3 region has 14 residues. Germline V gives CDR1 MNHEY, CDR2 SMNVEV (reference sequence). The J segment lost 4 bases and the V segment lost 6 bases, leaving 5 bases of the junction unmatched. The CDR3 loop is CASSSTGGAYGYTF. Here the CDR3 DNA reads TGTGCCAGCAGCTCGACAGGGGGCGCCTATGGCTACACCTTC.